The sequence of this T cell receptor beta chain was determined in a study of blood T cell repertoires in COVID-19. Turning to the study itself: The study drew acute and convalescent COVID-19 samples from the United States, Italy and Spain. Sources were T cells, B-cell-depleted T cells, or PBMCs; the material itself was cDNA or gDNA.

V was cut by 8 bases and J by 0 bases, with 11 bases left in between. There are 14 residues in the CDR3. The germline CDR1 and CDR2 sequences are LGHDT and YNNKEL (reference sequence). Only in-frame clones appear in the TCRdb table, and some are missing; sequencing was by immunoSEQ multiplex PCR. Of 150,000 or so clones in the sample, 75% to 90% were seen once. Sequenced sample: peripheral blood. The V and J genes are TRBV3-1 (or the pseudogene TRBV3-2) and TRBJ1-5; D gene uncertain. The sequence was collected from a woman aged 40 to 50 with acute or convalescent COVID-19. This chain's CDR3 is CASATSYSNQPQHF. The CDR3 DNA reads TGTGCCAGCGCAACATCTTATAGCAATCAGCCCCAGCATTTT.